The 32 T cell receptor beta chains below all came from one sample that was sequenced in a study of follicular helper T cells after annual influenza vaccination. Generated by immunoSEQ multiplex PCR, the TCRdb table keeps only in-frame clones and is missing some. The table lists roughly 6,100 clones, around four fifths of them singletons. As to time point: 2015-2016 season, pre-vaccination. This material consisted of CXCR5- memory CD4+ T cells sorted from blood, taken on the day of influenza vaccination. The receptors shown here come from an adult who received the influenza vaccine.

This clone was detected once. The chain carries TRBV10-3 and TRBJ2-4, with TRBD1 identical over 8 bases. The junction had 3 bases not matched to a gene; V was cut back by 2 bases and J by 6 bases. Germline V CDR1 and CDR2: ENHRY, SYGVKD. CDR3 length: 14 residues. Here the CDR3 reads CAISEPTGVNIQYF. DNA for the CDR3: TGTGCCATCAGTGAGCCGACAGGGGTAAACATTCAGTACTTC.

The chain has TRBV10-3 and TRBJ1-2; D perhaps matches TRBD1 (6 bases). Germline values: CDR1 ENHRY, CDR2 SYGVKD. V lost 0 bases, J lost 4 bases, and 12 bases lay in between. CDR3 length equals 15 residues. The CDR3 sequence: CAISESEEGGYGYTF. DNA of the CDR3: TGTGCCATCAGTGAGTCCGAGGAGGGGGGCTATGGCTACACCTTC.

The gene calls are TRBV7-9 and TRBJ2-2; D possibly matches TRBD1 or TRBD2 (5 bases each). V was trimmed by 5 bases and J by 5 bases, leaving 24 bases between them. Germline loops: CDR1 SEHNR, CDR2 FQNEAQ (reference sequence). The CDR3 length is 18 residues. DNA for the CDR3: TGTGCCAGCAGCCCGACAAGAACGCGATTTTGGGGGACCGGGGAGCTGTTTTTT. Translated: CASSPTRTRFWGTGELFF.

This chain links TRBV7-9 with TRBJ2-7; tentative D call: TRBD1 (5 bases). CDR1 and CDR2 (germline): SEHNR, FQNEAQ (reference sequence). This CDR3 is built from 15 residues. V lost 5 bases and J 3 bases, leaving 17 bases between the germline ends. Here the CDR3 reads CASSPRPGSVYEQYF. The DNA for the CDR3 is TGTGCCAGCAGCCCAAGGCCAGGGTCCGTCTACGAGCAGTACTTC.

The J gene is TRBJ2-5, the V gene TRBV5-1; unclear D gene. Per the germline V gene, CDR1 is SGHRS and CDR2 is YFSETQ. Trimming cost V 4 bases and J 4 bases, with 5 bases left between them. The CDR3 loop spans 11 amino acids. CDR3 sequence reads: CASSTLETQYF. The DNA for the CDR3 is TGCGCCAGCAGCACCCTAGAGACCCAGTACTTC. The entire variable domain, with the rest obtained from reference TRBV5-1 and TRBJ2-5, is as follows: KAGVTQTPRYLIKTRGQQVTLSCSPISGHRSVSWYQQTPGQGLQFLFEYFSETQRNKGNFPGRFSGRQFSNSRSEMNVSTLELGDSALYLCASSTLETQYFGPGTRLLVL.

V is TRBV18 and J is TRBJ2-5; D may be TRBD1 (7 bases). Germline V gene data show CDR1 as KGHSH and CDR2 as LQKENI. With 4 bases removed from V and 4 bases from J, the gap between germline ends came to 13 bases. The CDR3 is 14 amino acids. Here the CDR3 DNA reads TGTGCCAGCTCACGACAGGGAGGATTAGAGACCCAGTACTTC. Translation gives CASSRQGGLETQYF.

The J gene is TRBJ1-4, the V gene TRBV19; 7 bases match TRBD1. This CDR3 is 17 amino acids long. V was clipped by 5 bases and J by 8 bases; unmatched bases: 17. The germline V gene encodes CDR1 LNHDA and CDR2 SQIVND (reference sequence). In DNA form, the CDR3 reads TGTGCCAGTAGTCTGCGGCCTGACAGGGTTTTTAGGGAAAAACTGTTTTTT. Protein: CASSLRPDRVFREKLFF. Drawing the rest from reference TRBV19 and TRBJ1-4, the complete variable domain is DGGITQSPKYLFRKEGQNVTLSCEQNLNHDAMYWYRQDPGQGLRLIYYSQIVNDFQKGDIAEGYSVSREKKESFPLTVTSAQKNPTAFYLCASSLRPDRVFREKLFFGSGTQLSVL.

The CDR3 region is CASIAGGGPMTQYF. The CDR3 bases are TGTGCCAGCATCGCCGGCGGGGGTCCGATGACGCAGTATTTT. The chain combines TRBV11-2 with TRBJ2-3; 7 nucleotides line up with TRBD2. Germline assignment: CDR1 SGHAT and CDR2 FQNNGV. The CDR3 has 14 residues. J gave up 9 bases and V 7 bases, and 13 bases lay outside the gene matches.

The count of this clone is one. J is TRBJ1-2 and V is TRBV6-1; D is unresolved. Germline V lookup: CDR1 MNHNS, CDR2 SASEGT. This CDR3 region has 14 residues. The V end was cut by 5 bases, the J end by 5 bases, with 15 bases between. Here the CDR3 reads CASSFSGMVYGYTF. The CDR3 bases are TGTGCCAGCAGTTTTAGCGGAATGGTTTATGGCTACACCTTC.

The CDR3 reads CASSVDYRGQYF. The DNA of the CDR3 is TGTGCCAGCAGCGTAGACTATCGAGGGCAGTACTTC. The chain uses TRBV7-9 and TRBJ2-7, with D perhaps TRBD2 (5 bases). This CDR3 is 12 amino acids long. Trimming took 5 bases from V and 9 from J, leaving 14 bases between them. The germline V gene encodes CDR1 SEHNR and CDR2 FQNEAQ (reference sequence).

The CDR3, as DNA: TGCGCCAGCAGCCAAGATCTTGGGAGCTCCTATAATTCACCCCTCCACTTT. As protein: CASSQDLGSSYNSPLHF. The V and J genes are TRBV4-3 and TRBJ1-6; D not resolved. Germline V gene data show CDR1 as LGHNA and CDR2 as YSLEER. This CDR3 spans 17 amino acids. Trimming took off 0 bases at V and 0 bases at J, with 9 bases between the two ends.

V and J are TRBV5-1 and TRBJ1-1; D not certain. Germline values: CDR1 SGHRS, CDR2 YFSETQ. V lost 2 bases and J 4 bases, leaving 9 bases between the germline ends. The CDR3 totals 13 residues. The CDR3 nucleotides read TGCGCCAGCAGCTTTTCGAGCGCCACTGAAGCTTTCTTT. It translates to CASSFSSATEAFF.

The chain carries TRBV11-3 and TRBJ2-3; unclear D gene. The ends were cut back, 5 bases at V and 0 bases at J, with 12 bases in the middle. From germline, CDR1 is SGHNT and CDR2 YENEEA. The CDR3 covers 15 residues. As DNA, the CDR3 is TGTGCCAGCAGCCCGGGCGGCATTAGCACAGATACGCAGTATTTT. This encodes CASSPGGISTDTQYF.

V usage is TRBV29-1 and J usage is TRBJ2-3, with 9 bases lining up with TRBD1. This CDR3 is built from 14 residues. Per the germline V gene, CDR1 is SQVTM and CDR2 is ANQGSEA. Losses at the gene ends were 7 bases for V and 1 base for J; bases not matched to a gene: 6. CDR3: CSAGTGKRTDTQYF. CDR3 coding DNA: TGCAGCGCCGGGACAGGGAAACGCACAGATACGCAGTATTTT.

CDR3 sequence: CASNLRGADTQYF. The CDR3 DNA reads TGTGCCAGCAACCTTCGAGGGGCCGATACGCAGTATTTT. This chain connects TRBV19 to TRBJ2-3; D may correspond to TRBD1 or TRBD2 (5 bases each). V dropped 9 bases and J dropped 6 bases, with 16 bases sitting between them. CDR3 length: 13 amino acids. Per the germline V gene, CDR1 is LNHDA and CDR2 is SQIVND (reference sequence). The full variable domain, its missing parts supplied by reference TRBV19 and TRBJ2-3, is DGGITQSPKYLFRKEGQNVTLSCEQNLNHDAMYWYRQDPGQGLRLIYYSQIVNDFQKGDIAEGYSVSREKKESFPLTVTSAQKNPTAFYLCASNLRGADTQYFGPGTRLTVL.

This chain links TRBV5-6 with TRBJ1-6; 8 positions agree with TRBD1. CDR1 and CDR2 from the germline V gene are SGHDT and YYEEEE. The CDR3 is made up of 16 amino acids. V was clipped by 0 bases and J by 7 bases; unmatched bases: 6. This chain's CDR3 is CASSLVVGQGNSPLHF. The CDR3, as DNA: TGTGCCAGCAGCTTGGTAGTCGGACAGGGAAATTCACCCCTCCACTTT.

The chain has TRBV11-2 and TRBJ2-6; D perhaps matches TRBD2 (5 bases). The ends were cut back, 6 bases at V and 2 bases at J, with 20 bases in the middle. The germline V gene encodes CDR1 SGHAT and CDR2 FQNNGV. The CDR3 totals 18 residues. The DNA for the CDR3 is TGTGCCAGCAGACCAGGTCGGGGAAGGGAACCTGGGGCCAACGTCCTGACTTTC. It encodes CASRPGRGREPGANVLTF.

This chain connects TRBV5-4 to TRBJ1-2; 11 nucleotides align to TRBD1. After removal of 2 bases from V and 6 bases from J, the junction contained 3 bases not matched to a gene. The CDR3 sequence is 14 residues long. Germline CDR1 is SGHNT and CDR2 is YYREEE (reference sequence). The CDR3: CASSFGQGADGYTF. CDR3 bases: TGTGCCAGCAGCTTCGGACAGGGGGCAGATGGCTACACCTTC. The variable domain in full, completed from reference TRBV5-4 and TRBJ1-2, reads ETGVTQSPTHLIKTRGQQVTLRCSSQSGHNTVSWYQQALGQGPQFIFQYYREEENGRGNFPPRFSGLQFPNYSSELNVNALELDDSALYLCASSFGQGADGYTFGSGTRLTVV.

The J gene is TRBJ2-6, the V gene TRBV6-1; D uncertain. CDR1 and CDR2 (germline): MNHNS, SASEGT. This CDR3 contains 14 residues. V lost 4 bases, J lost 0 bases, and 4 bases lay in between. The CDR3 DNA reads TGTGCCAGCAGTGGAGTCTCTGGGGCCAACGTCCTGACTTTC. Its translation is CASSGVSGANVLTF.

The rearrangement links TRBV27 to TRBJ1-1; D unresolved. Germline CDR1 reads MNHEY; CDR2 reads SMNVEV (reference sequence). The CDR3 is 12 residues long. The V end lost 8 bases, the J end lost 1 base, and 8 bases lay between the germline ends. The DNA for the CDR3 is TGTGCCAGCCAGGACCCGAACACTGAAGCTTTCTTT. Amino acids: CASQDPNTEAFF.

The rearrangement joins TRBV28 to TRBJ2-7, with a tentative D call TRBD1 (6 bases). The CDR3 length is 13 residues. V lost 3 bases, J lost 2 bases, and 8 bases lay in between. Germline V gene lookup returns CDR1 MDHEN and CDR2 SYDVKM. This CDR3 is CASSLTGTYEQYF. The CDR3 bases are TGTGCCAGCAGTTTGACAGGAACCTACGAGCAGTACTTC.

The DNA of the CDR3 is TGTGCCAGTACCACTCAGGGATACGGCTATGGCTACACCTTC. Encoded protein: CASTTQGYGYGYTF. The chain combines TRBV19 with TRBJ1-2, with a tentative D call TRBD1 (5 bases). In germline, CDR1 is LNHDA, CDR2 SQIVND (reference sequence). The V end was cut by 7 bases, the J end by 4 bases, with 16 bases between. There are 14 residues in the CDR3.

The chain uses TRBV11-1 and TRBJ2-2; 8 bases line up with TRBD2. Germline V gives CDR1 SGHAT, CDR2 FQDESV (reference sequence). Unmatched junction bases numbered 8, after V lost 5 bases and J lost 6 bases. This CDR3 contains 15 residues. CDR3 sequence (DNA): TGTGCCAGCAGCCCAGCGGGGGAGGGCGCCGGGGAGCTGTTTTTT. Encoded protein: CASSPAGEGAGELFF.

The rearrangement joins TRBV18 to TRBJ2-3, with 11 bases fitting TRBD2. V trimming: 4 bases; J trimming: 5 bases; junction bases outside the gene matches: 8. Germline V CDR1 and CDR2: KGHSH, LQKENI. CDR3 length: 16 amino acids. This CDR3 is CASSRRTSGGGDTQYF. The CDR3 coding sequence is TGTGCCAGCTCACGACGAACTAGCGGGGGAGGAGATACGCAGTATTTT.

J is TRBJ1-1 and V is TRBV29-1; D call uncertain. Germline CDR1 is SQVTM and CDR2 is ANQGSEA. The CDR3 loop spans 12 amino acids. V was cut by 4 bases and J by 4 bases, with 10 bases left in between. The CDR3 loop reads CSVVGFSTEAFF. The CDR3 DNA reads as TGCAGCGTTGTGGGGTTTAGCACTGAAGCTTTCTTT.

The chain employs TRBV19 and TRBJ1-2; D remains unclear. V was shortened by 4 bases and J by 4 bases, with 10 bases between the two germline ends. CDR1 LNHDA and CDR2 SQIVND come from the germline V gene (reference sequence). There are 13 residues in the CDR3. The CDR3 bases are TGTGCCAGTAGTACTAGACTGATCTATGGCTACACCTTC. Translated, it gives CASSTRLIYGYTF.

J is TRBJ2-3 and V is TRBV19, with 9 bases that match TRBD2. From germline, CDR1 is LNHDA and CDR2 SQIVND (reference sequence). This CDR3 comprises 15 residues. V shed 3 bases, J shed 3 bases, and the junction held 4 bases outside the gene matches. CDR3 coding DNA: TGTGCCAGTAGTATTGCGGGGGGGTGGACAGATACGCAGTATTTT. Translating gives CASSIAGGWTDTQYF. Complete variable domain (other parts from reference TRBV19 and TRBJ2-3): DGGITQSPKYLFRKEGQNVTLSCEQNLNHDAMYWYRQDPGQGLRLIYYSQIVNDFQKGDIAEGYSVSREKKESFPLTVTSAQKNPTAFYLCASSIAGGWTDTQYFGPGTRLTVL.

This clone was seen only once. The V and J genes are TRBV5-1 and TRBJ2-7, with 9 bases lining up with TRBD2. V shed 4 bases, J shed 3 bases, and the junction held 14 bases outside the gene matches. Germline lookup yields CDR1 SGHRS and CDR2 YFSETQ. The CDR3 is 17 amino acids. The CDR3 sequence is CASSITGGGAAYYEQYF. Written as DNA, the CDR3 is TGCGCCAGCAGCATTACGGGCGGGGGGGCCGCCTACTACGAGCAGTACTTC. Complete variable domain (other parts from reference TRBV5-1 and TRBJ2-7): KAGVTQTPRYLIKTRGQQVTLSCSPISGHRSVSWYQQTPGQGLQFLFEYFSETQRNKGNFPGRFSGRQFSNSRSEMNVSTLELGDSALYLCASSITGGGAAYYEQYFGPGTRLTVT.

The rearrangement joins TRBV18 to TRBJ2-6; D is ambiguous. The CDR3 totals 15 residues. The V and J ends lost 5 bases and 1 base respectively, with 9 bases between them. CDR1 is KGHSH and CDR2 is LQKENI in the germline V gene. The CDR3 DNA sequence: TGTGCCAGCTCAACACAGCCTTCTGGGGCCAACGTCCTGACTTTC. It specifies CASSTQPSGANVLTF.

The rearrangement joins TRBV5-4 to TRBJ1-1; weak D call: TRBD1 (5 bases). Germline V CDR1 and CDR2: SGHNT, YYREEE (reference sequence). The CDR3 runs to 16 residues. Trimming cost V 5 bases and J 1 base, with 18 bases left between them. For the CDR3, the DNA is TGTGCCAGCAGTCTCAAATGGGCAGGGCAGAACACTGAAGCTTTCTTT. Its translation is CASSLKWAGQNTEAFF.

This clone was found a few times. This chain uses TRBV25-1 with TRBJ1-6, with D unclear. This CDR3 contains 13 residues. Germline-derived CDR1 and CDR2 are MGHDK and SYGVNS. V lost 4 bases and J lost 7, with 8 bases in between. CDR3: CASSAGTNSPLHF. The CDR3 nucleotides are TGTGCCAGCAGTGCCGGAACGAATTCACCCCTCCACTTT.

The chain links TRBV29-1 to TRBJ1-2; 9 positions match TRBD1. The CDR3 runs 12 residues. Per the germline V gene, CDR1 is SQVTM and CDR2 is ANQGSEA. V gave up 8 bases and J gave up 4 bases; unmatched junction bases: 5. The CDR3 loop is CSSGTGSYGYTF. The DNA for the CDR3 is TGCAGCTCCGGGACAGGGTCCTATGGCTACACCTTC.